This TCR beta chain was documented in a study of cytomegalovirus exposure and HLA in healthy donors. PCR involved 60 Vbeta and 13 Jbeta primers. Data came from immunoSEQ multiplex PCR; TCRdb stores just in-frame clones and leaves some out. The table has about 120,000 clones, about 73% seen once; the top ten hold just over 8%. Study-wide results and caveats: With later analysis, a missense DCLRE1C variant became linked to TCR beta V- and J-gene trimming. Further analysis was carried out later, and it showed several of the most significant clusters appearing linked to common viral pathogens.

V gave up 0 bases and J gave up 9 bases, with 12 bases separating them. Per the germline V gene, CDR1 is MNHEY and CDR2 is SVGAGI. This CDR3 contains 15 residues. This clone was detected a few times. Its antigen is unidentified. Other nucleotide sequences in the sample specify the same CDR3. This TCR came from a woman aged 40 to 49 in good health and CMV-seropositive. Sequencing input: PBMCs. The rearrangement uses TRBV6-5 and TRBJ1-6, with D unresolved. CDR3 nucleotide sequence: TGTGCCAGCAGTTACTCGAGGGAACATAGTTCACCCCTCCACTTT. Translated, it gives CASSYSREHSSPLHF.